The rows below give T cell receptor beta chains drawn from one sample of a study of T cells in Graves' hyperthyroidism and ophthalmopathy. One entry per CDR3 protein, called by TCRdb with MiXCR from the multiplex PCR reads. Found here are roughly 800,000 distinct CDR3 sequences, roughly 40% of them singletons; the top ten hold more than 7%. Material: blood. The receptors shown here come from a man between 18 and 29 years old with Graves' hyperthyroidism. Each CDR3 is given with its conserved first and last residue. Fields, in order: D gene, J gene, V gene, clone size, CDR3 protein, CDR3 DNA. A D gene is named only where the DNA matches it firmly. Not every row has a clone size; where given, it reads once, few, many or a size class.

D: NA; J: TRBJ2-5; V: TRBV11-2; size: many; CDR3: CASSLGPRDGTQYF; DNA: TGTGCCAGCAGCTTAGGGCCACGCGATGGGACCCAGTACTTC
D: TRBD2; J: TRBJ2-7; V: TRBV6-5; size: NA; CDR3: CASSWSGRSVLEQYF; DNA: TGTGCCAGCAGTTGGAGCGGGAGATCAGTCCTGGAGCAGTACTTC
D: TRBD2; J: TRBJ2-2; V: TRBV19; size: NA; CDR3: CASSIWTSGSLGGELFF; DNA: TGTGCCAGTAGTATATGGACTAGCGGGAGTTTGGGCGGGGAGCTGTTTTTT
D: NA; J: TRBJ1-5; V: TRBV12-3/TRBV12-4; size: few; CDR3: CASSLALLQPQHF; DNA: TGTGCCAGCAGTTTAGCGCTATTACAGCCCCAGCATTTT
D: TRBD1; J: TRBJ1-4; V: TRBV19; size: NA; CDR3: CASSIERQGRKLLF; DNA: TGTGCCAGTAGTATAGAAAGACAGGGAAGAAAACTGCTTTTT
D: NA; J: TRBJ1-1; V: TRBV20-1; size: NA; CDR3: CSASGQTAEAFF; DNA: TGCAGTGCTAGTGGCCAAACGGCTGAAGCTTTCTTT
D: NA; J: TRBJ1-6; V: TRBV10-3; size: NA; CDR3: CAISESDTPLHF; DNA: TGTGCCATCAGTGAGTCGGACACCCCCCTCCACTTT
D: NA; J: TRBJ2-7; V: TRBV9; size: NA; CDR3: CASSVDSGGYEQYF; DNA: TGTGCCAGCAGCGTAGACAGCGGAGGATACGAGCAGTACTTC
D: NA; J: TRBJ1-2; V: TRBV7-9; size: many; CDR3: CASSLGRGGYGYTF; DNA: TGTGCCAGCAGCTTAGGCAGGGGTGGCTATGGCTACACCTTC
D: NA; J: TRBJ1-2; V: TRBV25-1; size: NA; CDR3: CASQKNYGYTF; DNA: TGTGCCAGCCAAAAAAACTATGGCTACACCTTC
D: TRBD1; J: TRBJ1-2; V: TRBV7-9; size: NA; CDR3: CASSAPGQGKEGYTF; DNA: TGTGCCAGCAGCGCCCCGGGACAGGGGAAAGAAGGCTACACCTTC
D: TRBD1; J: TRBJ2-2; V: TRBV24-1; size: few; CDR3: CATSEPTGATGEAGELFF; DNA: TGTGCCACCAGTGAACCTACGGGCGCGACAGGGGAGGCCGGGGAGCTGTTTTTT
D: NA; J: TRBJ1-1; V: TRBV19; size: NA; CDR3: CASTPGAFTEAFF; DNA: TGTGCCAGTACCCCGGGGGCTTTCACTGAAGCTTTCTTT
D: NA; J: TRBJ2-7; V: TRBV7-9; size: NA; CDR3: CASSLEGRPLYEQYF; DNA: TGTGCCAGCAGCTTAGAAGGGCGCCCCTTGTACGAGCAGTACTTC
D: NA; J: TRBJ1-1; V: TRBV5-1; size: many; CDR3: CASSLVVNTEAFF; DNA: TGCGCCAGCAGCTTGGTAGTGAACACTGAAGCTTTCTTT
D: NA; J: TRBJ1-2; V: TRBV13; size: NA; CDR3: CASSLEIRSWYGYTF; DNA: TGTGCCAGCAGCTTAGAGATAAGGAGTTGGTATGGCTACACCTTC
D: NA; J: TRBJ1-3; V: TRBV10-1; size: many; CDR3: CATLDPTGNTIYF; DNA: TGCGCCACCCTGGACCCCACTGGAAACACCATATATTTT
D: NA; J: TRBJ1-3; V: TRBV7-8; size: NA; CDR3: CASSLDRLGNTIYF; DNA: TGTGCCAGCAGCTTAGACAGGCTCGGAAACACCATATATTTT
D: TRBD2; J: TRBJ2-7; V: TRBV6-6; size: few; CDR3: CASISTGGAEQYF; DNA: TGTGCCAGCATTTCGACGGGAGGTGCCGAGCAGTACTTC
D: NA; J: TRBJ1-1; V: TRBV5-1; size: many; CDR3: CASSLAGGYTEAFF; DNA: TGCGCCAGCAGCTTGGCCGGGGGCTACACTGAAGCTTTCTTT
D: TRBD2; J: TRBJ2-7; V: TRBV2; size: NA; CDR3: CASQAGTPFEQYF; DNA: TGTGCCAGCCAAGCGGGGACCCCGTTCGAGCAGTACTTC
D: NA; J: TRBJ2-7; V: TRBV29-1; size: NA; CDR3: CSVFRAYEQYF; DNA: TGCAGCGTTTTTCGGGCCTACGAGCAGTACTTC